These T cell receptor beta chains were read from a single sample in a study of cytotoxic CD8 clonotypes in ibrutinib-treated CLL. Sequenced by immunoSEQ multiplex PCR; TCRdb stores in-frame clones only, minus some. The sample shows more than 200,000 clones, 60% to 75% of them seen only once. The material sequenced was PBMCs, taken after 24 months of ibrutinib treatment. The receptors were sampled from a human donor with chronic lymphocytic leukemia. The CDR3 runs from the conserved cysteine through the conserved F or W.

j_gene | len | v_gene | CDR3aa
TRBJ2-7 | 15 | TRBV9 | CASSVGGTSNYEQYF
TRBJ2-1 | 15 | TRBV5-1 | CASSLELAGRDEQFF
TRBJ2-3 | 11 | TRBV27 | CASSKTDTQYF
TRBJ1-2 | 14 | TRBV7-2 | CASSWTGGYYGYTF
TRBJ1-4 | 15 | TRBV4-3 | CASSQGQGVSEKLFF
TRBJ1-3 | 14 | TRBV10-3 | CAISRDRDGNTIYF
TRBJ2-2 | 16 | TRBV28 | CASSLWASGNTGELFF
TRBJ1-5 | 16 | TRBV6-6 | CASSPGSLGGNQPQHF
TRBJ2-7 | 16 | TRBV4-2 | CASSPTPSGRSSEQYF
TRBJ1-1 | 12 | TRBV5-1 | CASSLNSQAAFF
TRBJ2-1 | 15 | TRBV9 | CASSVVSSSYNEQFF
TRBJ1-2 | 14 | TRBV15 | CATSGQGLNYGYTF
TRBJ2-5 | 14 | TRBV5-1 | CASSVDRGLETQYF
TRBJ2-7 | 15 | TRBV4-3 | CASSLGLAVTYEQYF
TRBJ2-3 | 18 | TRBV5-1 | CASRREAGGWASTDTQYF
TRBJ1-1 | 13 | TRBV19 | CASSPITPLEAFF
TRBJ2-7 | 14 | TRBV18 | CASSLGTSRREQYF
TRBJ1-2 | 13 | TRBV30 | CAWSDSVGYGYTF
TRBJ1-5 | 14 | TRBV4-3 | CASSQDYTSGPQHF
TRBJ2-1 | 12 | TRBV4-1 | CASSQDSNEQFF
TRBJ1-1 | 18 | TRBV12-5 | CASGLTQTATLRNTEAFF
TRBJ2-7 | 13 | TRBV2 | CASSYGMGYEQYF
TRBJ2-7 | 16 | TRBV7-9 | CASSFNSASGSYEQYF
TRBJ2-7 | 16 | TRBV9 | CASSVGRAGEPHEQYF
TRBJ1-5 | 16 | TRBV7-3 | CASSSGQGTSNQPQHF
TRBJ2-7 | 14 | TRBV6-5 | CASSQRERLGEQYF
TRBJ1-2 | 14 | TRBV27 | CASSTGTGGIGYTF
TRBJ2-2 | 18 | TRBV9 | CASSEQDAWGPNTGELFF
TRBJ2-7 | 14 | TRBV6-6 | CASVRNSVTYEQYF
TRBJ2-1 | 14 | TRBV7-2 | CASSVPSTSGEQFF
TRBJ1-3 | 14 | TRBV5-1 | CASRDTRSGNTIYF
TRBJ2-7 | 15 | TRBV7-9 | CASSGQGAATYEQYF
TRBJ1-2 | 12 | TRBV5-1 | CASSLEGYGYTF
TRBJ2-1 | 18 | TRBV9 | CASAGTSGRAGTYNEQFF
TRBJ2-7 | 14 | TRBV9 | CASSADRGLGEQYF
TRBJ2-3 | 11 | TRBV28 | CASSLLAVLYF
TRBJ2-5 | 11 | TRBV30 | CAWREEETQYF
TRBJ2-2 | 14 | TRBV14 | CASSPLQNTGELFF
TRBJ1-2 | 11 | TRBV20-1 | CSAPGVEGYTF
TRBJ1-2 | 12 | TRBV28 | CASSLGDSGYTF
TRBJ2-5 | 13 | TRBV29-1 | CSVVQAQDGTQYF
TRBJ1-2 | 14 | TRBV2 | CASSDVDVSYGYTF
TRBJ1-5 | 15 | TRBV9 | CASSVAPDSNQPQHF
TRBJ2-4 | 15 | TRBV4-1 | CASSQDGGEWNIQYF
TRBJ1-5 | 16 | TRBV19 | CASTGTSTGSNQPQHF
TRBJ2-3 | 16 | TRBV28 | CASTPQLAGGRDTQYF
TRBJ1-5 | 16 | TRBV27 | CASSSAQGAGNQPQHF
TRBJ2-2 | 12 | TRBV29-1 | CSVVRNTGELFF
TRBJ2-7 | 13 | TRBV29-1 | CSACATAVAEQYF
TRBJ2-5 | 13 | TRBV2 | CASSWTRQETQYF
TRBJ1-2 | 14 | TRBV29-1 | CSAEGQMEIYGYTF
TRBJ2-1 | 14 | TRBV11-2 | CASSLPRAYNEQFF
TRBJ2-7 | 14 | TRBV9 | CASSGKSPSHEQYF
TRBJ2-1 | 18 | TRBV21-1 | CASSKVVIRAGGRNEQFF
TRBJ2-7 | 16 | TRBV14 | CASSHGRLALAYEQYF